The 20 T cell receptor beta chains in this list originate from one sample, sequenced in a study of CD4+ T cells in melanoma. The method was immunoSEQ multiplex PCR; TCRdb's version includes in-frame clones alone and lacks a portion of them. The data contain about 5,000 clones, under 75% of them seen just once; the ten biggest clones take up roughly 23%. Sequences were obtained from cells from a culture (not recorded whether cultured in vitro). The source is a human donor with melanoma.

This chain links TRBV7-9 with TRBJ2-1; either TRBD1 or TRBD2 may fit D (5 bases each). The CDR3 runs to 11 residues. From germline, CDR1 is SEHNR and CDR2 FQNEAQ (reference sequence). V shed 5 bases and J shed 9 bases, with 8 bases lying between them. The chain's CDR3 is CASSRGVEQFF. CDR3 coding DNA: TGTGCCAGCAGCCGAGGGGTTGAGCAGTTCTTC. The full variable domain, its missing parts supplied by reference TRBV7-9 and TRBJ2-1, is DTGVSQNPRHKITKRGQNVTFRCDPISEHNRLYWYRQTLGQGPEFLTYFQNEAQLEKSRLLSDRFSAERPKGSFSTLEIQRTEQGDSAMYLCASSRGVEQFFGPGTRLTVL.

A single count supports this clone. The gene calls are TRBV7-8 and TRBJ1-1; maybe TRBD1 (6 bases). The V end lost 4 bases, the J end lost 6 bases, and 21 bases lay between the germline ends. This CDR3 is built from 16 residues. Per germline, CDR1 SGHVS and CDR2 FQNEAQ. DNA for the CDR3: TGTGCCAGCAGCTCAAGCGTACAGGGTAGGTTGGCTGAAGCTTTCTTT. Translating gives CASSSSVQGRLAEAFF.

The rearrangement uses TRBV5-6 and TRBJ1-2; D possibly corresponds to TRBD1 (6 bases). This CDR3 is built from 13 residues. CDR1 and CDR2 (germline): SGHDT, YYEEEE. V lost 6 bases to trimming and J lost 7 bases, with 16 bases between them. CDR3 coding DNA: TGTGCCAGCACCTCATCGGGGGCGTCTGGCTACACCTTC. Encoded protein: CASTSSGASGYTF.

This clone is labeled as medium-sized. The rearrangement uses TRBV27 and TRBJ2-1, with D perhaps TRBD1 (5 bases). Trimming removed 3 bases from V and 10 bases from J, with 10 bases in between. Germline CDR1 and CDR2: MNHEY and SMNVEV (reference sequence). This CDR3 has 12 residues. The CDR3 nucleotides read TGTGCCAGCAGTTTTCAGGGCGGCGAGCAGTTCTTC. Translating it yields CASSFQGGEQFF.

The J gene is TRBJ2-1, the V gene TRBV20-1; no firm D call. Germline CDR1 reads DFQATT; CDR2 reads SNEGSKA (reference sequence). V was trimmed by 4 bases and J by 8 bases, leaving 6 bases between them. CDR3 length: 10 amino acids. DNA of the CDR3: TGCAGTGCTAAGTCGTATGAGCAGTTCTTC. As protein: CSAKSYEQFF.

The chain couples TRBV15 to TRBJ2-3; TRBD1 aligns across 11 bases. With V trimmed by 5 bases and J by 4 bases, 5 bases remained unmatched. Germline V gene sequence: CDR1 LNHNV, CDR2 YYDKDF (reference sequence). The length of the CDR3 is 15 residues. DNA of the CDR3: TGTGCCACCAGCTGGGACAGGGGGATGGCAGATACGCAGTATTTT. This codes for CATSWDRGMADTQYF.

This chain links TRBV7-3 with TRBJ1-1; a possible D gene is TRBD1 (5 bases). The ends were cut back, 6 bases at V and 5 bases at J, with 13 bases in the middle. There are 13 residues in the CDR3. Germline CDR1 is SGHTA and CDR2 is FQGTGA. CDR3 coding DNA: TGTGCCAGCAGTGACGGGGGGTGGACTGAAGCTTTCTTT. As protein: CASSDGGWTEAFF.

This chain links TRBV4-3 with TRBJ2-1; TRBD2 matches at 7 bases. Germline assignment: CDR1 LGHNA and CDR2 YSLEER. The length of the CDR3 is 15 residues. Unmatched junction bases numbered 3, after V lost 0 bases and J lost 4 bases. The DNA of the CDR3 is TGCGCCAGCAGCCAAGATCTAGCGGTTTACAATGAGCAGTTCTTC. It specifies CASSQDLAVYNEQFF.

The chain uses TRBV5-1 and TRBJ1-2; maybe TRBD1 (5 bases). CDR1 SGHRS and CDR2 YFSETQ come from the germline V gene. This CDR3 has 14 residues. Between the trimmed V and J ends, which lost 3 bases and 4 bases, there was a span of 13 bases. The CDR3 coding sequence is TGCGCCAGCAGCTGGGGGACTGGCGGCTATGGCTACACCTTC. Its translation: CASSWGTGGYGYTF.

The chain couples TRBV4-1 to TRBJ2-7; D is possibly TRBD1 (6 bases). Germline V lookup: CDR1 MGHRA, CDR2 YSYEKL. V lost 1 base and J 3 bases, leaving 13 bases between the germline ends. This CDR3 spans 15 amino acids. CDR3 DNA sequence: TGCGCCAGCAGCCAAGCCCCGGACAGCCTCTACGAGCAGTACTTC. As protein: CASSQAPDSLYEQYF.

V gene TRBV5-6 combines with J gene TRBJ2-3; a possible D gene is TRBD2 (6 bases). The ends were cut back, 4 bases at V and 7 bases at J, with 7 bases in the middle. Germline V gene data show CDR1 as SGHDT and CDR2 as YYEEEE. The CDR3 has 11 residues. Here the CDR3 reads CASSGDYTQYF. For the CDR3, the DNA is TGTGCCAGCAGCGGGGACTATACGCAGTATTTT. The entire variable domain, with the rest obtained from reference TRBV5-6 and TRBJ2-3, is as follows: DAGVTQSPTHLIKTRGQQVTLRCSPKSGHDTVSWYQQALGQGPQFIFQYYEEEERQRGNFPDRFSGHQFPNYSSELNVNALLLGDSALYLCASSGDYTQYFGPGTRLTVL.

This clone was counted only a few times. This rearrangement joins TRBV5-5 to TRBJ2-2; no reliable D call. Trimming pared 4 bases from V and 1 base from J, leaving 2 bases between. The CDR3 extends over 12 amino acids. CDR1 is SGHKS and CDR2 is YYEKEE in the germline V gene (reference sequence). CDR3 residues: CASSQNTGELFF. CDR3 nucleotide sequence: TGTGCCAGCAGCCAGAACACCGGGGAGCTGTTTTTT.

The rearrangement links TRBV7-8 to TRBJ1-4; D is uncertain. This CDR3 has 16 amino acids. Germline assignment: CDR1 SGHVS and CDR2 FQNEAQ. V dropped 1 base and J dropped 7 bases, with 16 bases sitting between them. The CDR3 reads CASSLGTGVEGEKLFF. CDR3 in DNA: TGTGCCAGCAGCTTAGGGACCGGGGTCGAGGGTGAAAAACTGTTTTTT.

J is TRBJ2-1 and V is TRBV2; D is unresolved. CDR1 is SNHLY and CDR2 is FYNNEI in the germline V gene. Trimming removed 4 bases at V and 12 bases at J, with 10 bases between. The CDR3 has 11 residues. The CDR3 DNA follows: TGTGCCAGCAGTGCGTCGGACCGGCAGTTCTTC. It yields the protein CASSASDRQFF.

This clone was observed a handful of times. The J gene is TRBJ2-3, the V gene TRBV19; D is perhaps TRBD1 or TRBD2 (5 bases each). The CDR3 sequence is 12 residues long. The germline gives CDR1 LNHDA, CDR2 SQIVND (reference sequence). Trimming stripped 4 bases from V and 6 bases from J, with 8 bases between. The CDR3 here is CASSRGADTQYF. The DNA of the CDR3 is TGTGCCAGTAGTAGAGGGGCGGATACGCAGTATTTT.

This chain uses TRBV4-2 with TRBJ1-1, with D possibly matching TRBD1 (5 bases). The V gene lost 0 bases and the J gene lost 11 bases, with 16 bases spanning the gap. The V gene's germline CDR1 is LGHNA and CDR2 YNFKEQ. CDR3 length: 14 amino acids. The CDR3 protein is CASSQDPGLNVAFF. As DNA, the CDR3 is TGTGCCAGCAGCCAAGATCCGGGGCTCAACGTCGCTTTCTTT.

This chain joins TRBV5-6 and TRBJ1-4; maybe TRBD1 (5 bases). V was shortened by 2 bases and J by 3 bases, with 14 bases between the two germline ends. The CDR3 is 16 residues long. Germline assignment: CDR1 SGHDT and CDR2 YYEEEE. CDR3 amino acids: CASSFALPGPNEKLFF. CDR3 nucleotides: TGTGCCAGCAGCTTCGCCTTGCCGGGGCCTAATGAAAAACTGTTTTTT.

The J gene is TRBJ2-1, the V gene TRBV19, with unresolved D. CDR1 and CDR2 (germline): LNHDA, SQIVND (reference sequence). Trimming took 3 bases from V and 8 from J, leaving 11 bases between them. The CDR3 is made up of 13 amino acids. In nucleotides, the CDR3 is TGTGCCAGTAGTATCTACGTCTTCGATGAGCAGTTCTTC. This sequence encodes CASSIYVFDEQFF.

The chain uses TRBV15 and TRBJ2-5, with 12 bases fitting TRBD1. Trimming at V came to 5 bases and at J to 4 bases, leaving 5 bases not matched to a gene. Germline V gene lookup returns CDR1 LNHNV and CDR2 YYDKDF (reference sequence). CDR3 length: 15 residues. CDR3 amino acids: CATSRDRGRRETQYF. In nucleotides, the CDR3 is TGTGCCACCAGCCGGGACAGGGGGCGCAGAGAGACCCAGTACTTC.

V gene TRBV5-1 combines with J gene TRBJ2-5, with unresolved D. V shed 4 bases and J shed 4 bases, with 14 bases lying between them. From germline, CDR1 is SGHRS and CDR2 YFSETQ. The CDR3 is made up of 14 amino acids. The CDR3 DNA reads TGCGCCAGCAGCATAACTCCCGTGGGAGAGACCCAGTACTTC. Translation: CASSITPVGETQYF.